Presented here are 28 T cell receptor beta chains from one specimen sequenced in a study of a mutant IDH1 vaccine in newly diagnosed glioma (dated by TCRdb to the early 2020s). The time point label for this specimen denotes: week 35, safety follow-up. A 20-mer mutant IDH1 peptide at 300 micrograms in Montanide made up each vaccine dose, which was injected subcutaneously together with topical imiquimod. The library came from the immunoSEQ multiplex PCR assay. In TCRdb, the immuneACCESS table is reduced to in-frame sequences with V and J assigned. These tables do not hold every clone; where another copy was compared, an unresolved V gene accounts for under half, and the others remain unexplained. The sample has tens of thousands of clones on record, 85% to 95% of them singletons. The ten largest account for 2.3% of the sample. Their specific antigens are unknown. The source material was PBMCs, sampled from a glioma patient whose treatment included an IDH1 peptide vaccine. These receptors were obtained from a middle-aged man with glioma.

V gene TRBV28 combines with J gene TRBJ1-4; D is uncertain. Germline V gene lookup returns CDR1 MDHEN and CDR2 SYDVKM. The CDR3 covers 13 residues. V was pared by 4 bases and J by 2 bases, with 5 bases between. The CDR3 bases are TGTGCCAGCAGTTACGATACTAATGAAAAACTGTTTTTT. It yields the protein CASSYDTNEKLFF.

The chain combines TRBV6-4 with TRBJ2-7; the D call may be TRBD1 or TRBD2 (5 bases each). V lost 1 base and J 8 bases, leaving 18 bases between the germline ends. Germline CDR1 reads MRHNA; CDR2 reads SNTAGT. This CDR3 contains 15 residues. The CDR3 DNA sequence: TGTGCCAGCAGTGACTTAACCTGGGGACGACTCAAGCAGTACTTC. This gives the protein CASSDLTWGRLKQYF.

The CDR3 loop is CASSLRQNNEKLFF. The CDR3 nucleotides read TGTGCCAGCAGTTTAAGGCAAAATAATGAAAAACTGTTTTTT. The chain employs TRBV28 and TRBJ1-4, with unresolved D. The V gene's germline CDR1 is MDHEN and CDR2 SYDVKM. This CDR3 region has 14 residues. Trimming cost V 2 bases and J 4 bases, with 8 bases left between them.

The rearrangement uses TRBV10-3 and TRBJ1-6, with 9 bases matching TRBD1. CDR1 and CDR2 (germline): ENHRY, SYGVKD. V lost 0 bases, J lost 6 bases, and 6 bases stayed unmatched. The CDR3 totals 17 residues. The CDR3 protein is CAISESRTGGSNSPLHF. CDR3 nucleotides: TGTGCCATCAGTGAGTCTAGAACAGGGGGCAGTAATTCACCCCTCCACTTT.

The rearrangement joins TRBV20-1 to TRBJ2-3; no clear D. The CDR3 is 11 residues long. Germline V CDR1 and CDR2: DFQATT, SNEGSKA (reference sequence). Trimming shortened V by 3 bases and J by 5 bases, and 6 bases separated the two germline ends. The DNA of the CDR3 is TGCAGTGCTAGGGCTTTAGATACGCAGTATTTT. Its protein is CSARALDTQYF.

The chain combines TRBV9 with TRBJ1-4; 8 bases are a match to TRBD1. The CDR3 sequence is 15 residues long. The V segment lost 4 bases and the J segment 0 bases; nucleotides outside the gene matches: 2. Germline CDR1 reads SGDLS; CDR2 reads YYNGEE. Here the CDR3 DNA reads TGTGCCAGCAGCACGACAGGGGCAACTAATGAAAAACTGTTTTTT. This codes for CASSTTGATNEKLFF.

This chain links TRBV5-1 with TRBJ2-3; 13 bases agree with TRBD2. CDR1 SGHRS and CDR2 YFSETQ come from the germline V gene. Unmatched junction bases numbered 10, after V lost 2 bases and J lost 4 bases. This CDR3 spans 18 amino acids. CDR3 residues: CASSLVGLAGAGADTQYF. The CDR3 DNA reads TGCGCCAGCAGCTTAGTAGGACTAGCGGGAGCCGGTGCAGATACGCAGTATTTT.

This chain uses TRBV28 with TRBJ2-3; D is possibly TRBD1 (6 bases). Germline V gene sequence: CDR1 MDHEN, CDR2 SYDVKM. Trimming pared 7 bases from V and 5 bases from J, leaving 22 bases between. The CDR3 loop spans 16 amino acids. CDR3 sequence reads: CASKKRHRAGVDTQYF. The CDR3 DNA sequence: TGTGCCAGCAAAAAGCGCCACAGGGCCGGGGTAGATACGCAGTATTTT. The whole variable domain, filled in from reference TRBV28 and TRBJ2-3, reads DVKVTQSSRYLVKRTGEKVFLECVQDMDHENMFWYRQDPGLGLRLIYFSYDVKMKEKGDIPEGYSVSREKKERFSLILESASTNQTSMYLCASKKRHRAGVDTQYFGPGTRLTVL.

The rearrangement links TRBV29-1 to TRBJ1-2; maybe TRBD1 (5 bases). V lost 2 bases and J lost 4, with 11 bases in between. Germline loops: CDR1 SQVTM, CDR2 ANQGSEA. CDR3 length equals 13 residues. The CDR3 loop is CSVERGRPYGYTF. The CDR3 DNA reads as TGCAGCGTTGAAAGGGGCAGACCCTATGGCTACACCTTC.

The genes are TRBV28 and TRBJ1-5; D gene uncertain. CDR1 MDHEN and CDR2 SYDVKM come from the germline V gene. The CDR3 length is 14 residues. Trimming shortened V by 7 bases and J by 9 bases, and 19 bases separated the two germline ends. CDR3 sequence (DNA): TGTGCCAGCACCCCTCCGGGCTCCAGTCGGCCCCAGCATTTT. Translated: CASTPPGSSRPQHF.

The rearrangement links TRBV5-1 to TRBJ2-7; 7 bases are shared with TRBD1. Losses at the gene ends were 4 bases for V and 2 bases for J; bases not matched to a gene: 9. Germline-derived CDR1 and CDR2 are SGHRS and YFSETQ. The CDR3 consists of 15 residues. The CDR3 DNA reads as TGCGCCAGCAGCCTCCGGACAGGACCAGCCTACGAGCAGTACTTC. Protein: CASSLRTGPAYEQYF.

This chain joins TRBV5-1 and TRBJ2-1, with D possibly being TRBD1 (6 bases). The ends were cut back, 0 bases at V and 1 base at J, with 11 bases in the middle. The CDR3 sequence is 16 residues long. CDR1 SGHRS and CDR2 YFSETQ come from the germline V gene. CDR3 DNA sequence: TGCGCCAGCAGCTTGGCTAGGACAGCGTCCTACAATGAGCAGTTCTTC. It specifies CASSLARTASYNEQFF.

The V gene is TRBV28, the J gene TRBJ1-1; 9 nucleotides agree with TRBD1. This CDR3 contains 15 residues. Germline V lookup: CDR1 MDHEN, CDR2 SYDVKM. Unmatched junction bases numbered 3, after V lost 2 bases and J lost 2 bases. The CDR3 reads CASSLVGQGNTEAFF. The CDR3 DNA reads TGTGCCAGCAGTTTAGTGGGACAGGGAAACACTGAAGCTTTCTTT.

This clone was recorded only once. The rearrangement joins TRBV5-3 to TRBJ1-2; TRBD1 matches 7 bases. TRBV5-3 qualifies as an ORF whose function is uncertain. The CDR3 loop spans 14 amino acids. V was clipped by 2 bases and J by 5 bases; unmatched bases: 6. Here the CDR3 DNA reads TGTGCCAGAAGCTTCACGCTCAGGGGGTATGGCTACACCTTC. Encoded protein: CARSFTLRGYGYTF.

The chain employs TRBV19 and TRBJ1-1, with D tentatively TRBD1 (5 bases). Germline CDR1 LNHDA, CDR2 SQIVND (reference sequence). The CDR3 is 16 amino acids. V gave up 4 bases and J gave up 1 base, with 16 bases separating them. The DNA of the CDR3 is TGTGCCAGTAGTACATCCCTCGGGGGGGGGAACACTGAAGCTTTCTTT. This gives the protein CASSTSLGGGNTEAFF.

CDR3 region: CASSLQGRPFF. In DNA, the CDR3 is TGTGCCAGCAGTCTACAGGGACGGCCGTTCTTC. The chain is built from TRBV28 and TRBJ2-1, with D possibly being TRBD1 (6 bases). Trimming took 5 bases from V and 15 from J, leaving 14 bases between them. The CDR3 extends over 11 amino acids. The germline CDR1 and CDR2 sequences are MDHEN and SYDVKM. The full variable domain, rest sourced from reference TRBV28 and TRBJ2-1, is DVKVTQSSRYLVKRTGEKVFLECVQDMDHENMFWYRQDPGLGLRLIYFSYDVKMKEKGDIPEGYSVSREKKERFSLILESASTNQTSMYLCASSLQGRPFFGPGTRLTVL.

This chain uses TRBV5-1 with TRBJ2-1, with a possible D match to TRBD2 (5 bases). CDR3 length: 13 residues. The germline gives CDR1 SGHRS, CDR2 YFSETQ. Between the trimmed V and J ends, which lost 2 bases and 9 bases, there was a span of 12 bases. CDR3 protein: CASSFYPEGEQFF. The CDR3 DNA reads as TGCGCCAGCAGCTTCTATCCCGAGGGTGAGCAGTTCTTC. The variable domain in full, with the rest retrieved from reference TRBV5-1 and TRBJ2-1, is KAGVTQTPRYLIKTRGQQVTLSCSPISGHRSVSWYQQTPGQGLQFLFEYFSETQRNKGNFPGRFSGRQFSNSRSEMNVSTLELGDSALYLCASSFYPEGEQFFGPGTRLTVL.

This rearrangement joins TRBV18 to TRBJ1-1, with D possibly being TRBD1 (6 bases). From germline, CDR1 is KGHSH and CDR2 LQKENI. CDR3 length: 15 residues. Trimming removed 3 bases from V and 1 base from J, with 12 bases in between. CDR3 sequence (DNA): TGTGCCAGCTCACCGTCACAGGGAGGGAACACTGAAGCTTTCTTT. It yields the protein CASSPSQGGNTEAFF.

The J gene is TRBJ2-5, the V gene TRBV28; tentative D call: TRBD2 (5 bases). The CDR3 spans 14 residues. Deletions cut 7 bases from V and 4 bases from J, with 16 bases between. Per the germline V gene, CDR1 is MDHEN and CDR2 is SYDVKM. CDR3 loop: CASTDPRRRETQYF. CDR3 sequence (DNA): TGTGCCAGCACCGACCCCCGGAGGCGAGAGACCCAGTACTTC.

The genes are TRBV27 and TRBJ2-7; D may be TRBD2 (7 bases). This CDR3 is 15 amino acids long. Per the germline V gene, CDR1 is MNHEY and CDR2 is SMNVEV (reference sequence). V was trimmed by 2 bases and J by 2 bases, leaving 13 bases between them. The CDR3 DNA follows: TGTGCCAGCAGTTTAGGAGGGGGGGGGCCCTACGAGCAGTACTTC. Protein: CASSLGGGGPYEQYF.

This chain uses TRBV6-5 with TRBJ2-7; D gene ambiguous. Germline assignment: CDR1 MNHEY and CDR2 SVGAGI. Between the trimmed V and J ends, which lost 0 bases and 3 bases, there was a span of 12 bases. The CDR3 length is 15 residues. CDR3 coding DNA: TGTGCCAGCAGTTACTCCTCGGGCTCAGGCTACGAGCAGTACTTC. It yields the protein CASSYSSGSGYEQYF.

This clone counts as medium-sized (0.01 to 0.1%). This chain links TRBV11-1 with TRBJ2-5; D unresolved. Between the trimmed V and J ends, which lost 4 bases and 3 bases, there was a span of 6 bases. The germline CDR1 and CDR2 sequences are SGHAT and FQDESV (reference sequence). The CDR3 sequence is 12 residues long. CDR3 in amino acids: CASSYIKETQYF. Written as DNA, the CDR3 is TGTGCCAGCAGCTATATTAAAGAGACCCAGTACTTC.

The chain links TRBV6-6 to TRBJ1-2, with 10 bases aligning to TRBD1. The CDR3 loop spans 13 amino acids. Germline V CDR1 and CDR2: MNHNY, SVGAGI (reference sequence). With V trimmed by 6 bases and J by 8 bases, 6 bases remained unmatched. The DNA for the CDR3 is TGTGCCAGCAGGCCCGGGACAGGGGTCGGCTACACCTTC. Protein sequence: CASRPGTGVGYTF.

The V call is TRBV5-8, the J call TRBJ2-5, with 7 bases that match TRBD1. Germline lookup yields CDR1 SGHTS and CDR2 YDEGEE. V was pared by 4 bases and J by 5 bases, with 5 bases of the junction left unmatched. This CDR3 is built from 13 residues. The CDR3 region has the DNA TGTGCCAGCAGCCGTGACAGGGTGGAGACCCAGTACTTC. It is translated as CASSRDRVETQYF.

This chain uses TRBV7-2 with TRBJ2-6, with D hard to call. Germline loops: CDR1 SGHTA, CDR2 FQGNSA. Trimming took off 5 bases at V and 1 base at J, with 9 bases between the two ends. The length of the CDR3 is 15 residues. CDR3 coding DNA: TGTGCCAGCAGCGGCGAACTATCTGGGGCCAACGTCCTGACTTTC. This sequence encodes CASSGELSGANVLTF. Together with reference TRBV7-2 and TRBJ2-6, the CDR3 gives the full variable domain: GAGVSQSPSNKVTEKGKDVELRCDPISGHTALYWYRQSLGQGLEFLIYFQGNSAPDKSGLPSDRFSAERTGGSVSTLTIQRTQQEDSAVYLCASSGELSGANVLTFGAGSRLTVL.

This sequence joins TRBV7-9 and TRBJ2-3; D gene unclear. CDR1 is SEHNR and CDR2 is FQNEAQ in the germline V gene (reference sequence). This CDR3 comprises 12 residues. V lost 5 bases and J 0 bases, leaving 3 bases between the germline ends. The CDR3 here is CASSVSTDTQYF. CDR3 in DNA: TGTGCCAGCAGCGTTAGCACAGATACGCAGTATTTT.

The rearrangement links TRBV18 to TRBJ1-2; 9 bases are shared with TRBD1. Germline-derived CDR1 and CDR2 are KGHSH and LQKENI. After removal of 6 bases from V and 7 bases from J, the junction contained 12 bases not matched to a gene. The CDR3 sequence is 15 residues long. CDR3 sequence reads: CASSPDRGRGAGYTF. Written as DNA, the CDR3 is TGTGCCAGCTCGCCAGACAGGGGGAGAGGGGCTGGCTACACCTTC.

The chain recombines TRBV27 with TRBJ1-2, with D possibly matching TRBD1 (5 bases). Germline lookup yields CDR1 MNHEY and CDR2 SMNVEV (reference sequence). V lost 2 bases to trimming and J lost 4 bases, with 35 bases between them. This CDR3 contains 22 residues. The CDR3 DNA follows: TGTGCCAGCAGTTTAAGAACGTCGGGACTTGAGTCCCGTTACGGTCTTGCCTATGGCTACACCTTC. Its translation is CASSLRTSGLESRYGLAYGYTF.